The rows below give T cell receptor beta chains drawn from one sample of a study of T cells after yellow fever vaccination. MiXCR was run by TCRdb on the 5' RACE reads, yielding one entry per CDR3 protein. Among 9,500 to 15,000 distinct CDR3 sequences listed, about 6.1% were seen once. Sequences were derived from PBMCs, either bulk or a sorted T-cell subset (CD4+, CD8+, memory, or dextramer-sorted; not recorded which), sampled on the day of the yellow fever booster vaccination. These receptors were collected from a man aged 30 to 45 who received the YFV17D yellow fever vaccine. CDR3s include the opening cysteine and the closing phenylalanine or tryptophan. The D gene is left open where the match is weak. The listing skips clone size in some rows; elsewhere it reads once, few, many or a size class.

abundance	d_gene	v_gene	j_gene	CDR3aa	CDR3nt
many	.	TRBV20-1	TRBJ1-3	CSARAGARGNTIYF	TGCAGTGCTAGAGCAGGGGCGCGCGGAAACACCATATATTTT
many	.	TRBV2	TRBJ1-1	CASGNLGGGTEAFF	TGTGCCAGCGGGAACTTGGGGGGGGGCACTGAAGCTTTCTTT
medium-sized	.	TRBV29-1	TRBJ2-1	CSVEDFVRWESSYNEQFF	TGCAGCGTTGAAGATTTCGTGAGGTGGGAGAGCTCCTACAATGAGCAGTTCTTC
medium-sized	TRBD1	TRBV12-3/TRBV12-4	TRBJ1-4	CASSPGGSEEKLFF	TGTGCCAGCAGTCCAGGGGGCTCAGAGGAAAAACTGTTTTTT
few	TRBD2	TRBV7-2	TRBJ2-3	CASRGLAGSTQYF	TGTGCCAGCAGGGGACTAGCGGGTTCGACGCAGTATTTT
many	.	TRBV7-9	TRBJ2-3	CASRDSRTQYF	TGTGCGAGCCGGGATAGCCGTACGCAGTATTTT
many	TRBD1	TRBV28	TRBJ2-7	CASRRQGYEQYF	TGTGCCAGCAGAAGACAGGGGTACGAGCAGTACTTC
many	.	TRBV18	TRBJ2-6	CASSAGPVVYSGANVLTF	TGTGCCAGCTCAGCCGGCCCGGTTGTCTACTCTGGGGCCAACGTCCTGACTTTC
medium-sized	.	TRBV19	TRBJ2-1	CASSTGGAYNEQFF	TGTGCCAGTAGTACGGGCGGCGCCTACAATGAGCAGTTCTTC
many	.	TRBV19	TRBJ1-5	CASSISTDSNQPQHF	TGTGCCAGTAGTATCTCGACAGATAGCAATCAGCCCCAGCATTTT
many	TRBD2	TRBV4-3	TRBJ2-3	CASSPLLAGAGDTQYF	TGCGCCAGCAGCCCCCTTTTAGCGGGAGCGGGGGATACGCAGTATTTT
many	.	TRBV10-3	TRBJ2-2	CAISEMQGYANTGELFF	TGTGCCATCAGTGAGATGCAGGGGTACGCGAACACCGGGGAGCTGTTTTTT
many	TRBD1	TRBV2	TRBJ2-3	CASSVQGGPDTQYF	TGTGCCAGCAGCGTACAGGGGGGTCCAGATACGCAGTATTTT
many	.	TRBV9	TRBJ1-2	CASSVGGGPGAAGYTF	TGTGCCAGCAGCGTAGGGGGGGGCCCTGGAGCTGCTGGCTACACCTTC
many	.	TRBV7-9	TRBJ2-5	CASSLSGRGGGETQYF	TGTGCCAGCAGCTTAAGCGGCAGGGGAGGCGGGGAGACCCAGTACTTC
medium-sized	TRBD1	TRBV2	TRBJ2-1	CASSVQGQVSNEQFF	TGTGCCAGCAGTGTGCAGGGACAGGTTTCGAATGAGCAGTTCTTC
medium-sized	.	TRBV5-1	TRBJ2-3	CASSSPGGVRTDTQYF	TGCGCCAGCAGCTCCCCCGGGGGAGTACGCACAGATACGCAGTATTTT
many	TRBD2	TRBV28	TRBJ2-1	CASSSGRSYNEQFF	TGTGCCAGCAGCAGCGGGAGGTCCTACAATGAGCAGTTCTTC
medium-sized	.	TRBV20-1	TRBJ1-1	CSARRGAVNTEAFF	TGCAGTGCTAGGCGGGGGGCCGTGAACACTGAAGCTTTCTTT
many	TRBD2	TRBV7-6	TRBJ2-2	CASSLHSSSGANTGELFF	TGTGCCAGCAGCTTACATTCTTCTAGCGGAGCGAACACCGGGGAGCTGTTTTTT
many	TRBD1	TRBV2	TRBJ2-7	CAGRQGATYEQYF	TGTGCCGGAAGACAGGGGGCAACCTACGAGCAGTACTTC
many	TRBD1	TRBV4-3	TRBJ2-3	CASSQDPQGATDTQYF	TGCGCCAGCAGCCAAGATCCCCAGGGGGCCACAGATACGCAGTATTTT
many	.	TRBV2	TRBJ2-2	CASRYRGTGELFF	TGTGCCAGCAGGTATAGGGGTACCGGGGAGCTGTTTTTT
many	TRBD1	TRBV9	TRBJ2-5	CASSLLTGGQETQYF	TGTGCCAGCAGCTTACTCACAGGGGGCCAAGAGACCCAGTACTTC
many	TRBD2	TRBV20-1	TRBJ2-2	CSASSAETSGTGELFF	TGCAGTGCTAGTTCAGCCGAGACTAGCGGGACCGGGGAGCTGTTTTTT
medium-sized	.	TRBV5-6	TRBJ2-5	CASNFGGTQETQYF	TGTGCCAGCAACTTTGGAGGGACCCAAGAGACCCAGTACTTC
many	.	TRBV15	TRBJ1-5	CATSRETRVNQPQHF	TGTGCCACCAGCAGAGAGACAAGGGTCAATCAGCCCCAGCATTTT
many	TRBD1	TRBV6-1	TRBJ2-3	CASSTTQGAIGDTQYF	TGTGCCAGCAGTACCACACAGGGGGCGATAGGTGATACGCAGTATTTT
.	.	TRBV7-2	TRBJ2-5	CASSRQETQYF	TGTGCCAGCAGTCGCCAAGAGACCCAGTACTTC
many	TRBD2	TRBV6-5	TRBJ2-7	CASSTLGTSLPSSYEQYF	TGTGCCAGCAGCACCCTCGGGACTAGCCTCCCGAGCTCCTACGAGCAGTACTTC
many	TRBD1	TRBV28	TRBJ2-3	CASSPTGANSQYF	TGTGCCAGCAGCCCCACAGGGGCCAATTCGCAGTATTTT
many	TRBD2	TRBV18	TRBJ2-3	CASSPGLGGRTDTQYF	TGTGCCAGCTCACCGGGACTAGGCGGGAGAACAGATACGCAGTATTTT
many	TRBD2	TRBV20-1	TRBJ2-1	CSVPGLAGGLWNEQFF	TGCAGTGTCCCGGGACTAGCGGGAGGCCTCTGGAATGAGCAGTTCTTC